These 14 T cell receptor beta chains came from one sample sequenced in a study of cytomegalovirus exposure and HLA in healthy donors. Primers for the PCR totalled 60 Vbeta and 13 Jbeta. Clones were sequenced by immunoSEQ multiplex PCR, and TCRdb holds only the in-frame ones, with some missing. Counted here are some 190,000 clones, 60% to 85% occurring once; the ten biggest clones make up around 0.99%. Sequencing was carried out using PBMCs. All receptors come from a woman aged 40-49 years in good health and CMV-seronegative.

The gene calls are TRBV9 and TRBJ2-1, with D possibly TRBD2 on 6 matching bases. CDR1 SGDLS and CDR2 YYNGEE come from the germline V gene. The CDR3 totals 16 residues. The ends were cut back, 4 bases at V and 1 base at J, with 15 bases in the middle. The CDR3 spells CASSPTPAGSYNEQFF. In DNA, the CDR3 is TGTGCCAGCAGCCCAACCCCAGCGGGTTCCTACAATGAGCAGTTCTTC.

This chain joins TRBV2 and TRBJ1-2; a possible D gene is TRBD1 (6 bases). Germline CDR1 and CDR2: SNHLY and FYNNEI. V lost 6 bases and J lost 2, with 10 bases in between. This CDR3 is built from 13 residues. CDR3 residues: CASSVDRNYGYTF. CDR3 nucleotide sequence: TGTGCCAGCAGCGTTGACAGGAACTATGGCTACACCTTC. The whole variable domain, filled in from reference TRBV2 and TRBJ1-2, reads EPEVTQTPSHQVTQMGQEVILRCVPISNHLYFYWYRQILGQKVEFLVSFYNNEISEKSEIFDDQFSVERPDGSNFTLKIRSTKLEDSAMYFCASSVDRNYGYTFGSGTRLTVV.

This chain uses TRBV30 with TRBJ1-3; D remains unclear. Germline-derived CDR1 and CDR2 are GTSNPN and SVGIG (reference sequence). V gave up 7 bases and J gave up 0 bases, with 10 bases separating them. The CDR3 is 13 amino acids. This chain's CDR3 is CASSRDSGNTIYF. The DNA for the CDR3 is TGTGCCTCCTCTCGGGACTCTGGAAACACCATATATTTT.

This chain joins TRBV15 and TRBJ2-3; possible D gene TRBD2, 5 bases. The ends were cut back, 5 bases at V and 1 base at J, with 10 bases in the middle. The CDR3 runs to 14 residues. Germline V gene lookup returns CDR1 LNHNV and CDR2 YYDKDF (reference sequence). The CDR3 spells CATSGETGTDTQYF. The CDR3 DNA follows: TGTGCCACCAGCGGGGAGACTGGCACAGATACGCAGTATTTT. The variable domain in full, with the rest retrieved from reference TRBV15 and TRBJ2-3, is DAMVIQNPRYQVTQFGKPVTLSCSQTLNHNVMYWYQQKSSQAPKLLFHYYDKDFNNEADTPDNFQSRRPNTSFCFLDIRSPGLGDTAMYLCATSGETGTDTQYFGPGTRLTVL.

The chain links TRBV27 to TRBJ2-3; 8 bases agree with TRBD2. The V segment lost 5 bases and the J segment 9 bases; nucleotides outside the gene matches: 10. Per the germline V gene, CDR1 is MNHEY and CDR2 is SMNVEV (reference sequence). CDR3 length equals 14 residues. The CDR3 DNA sequence: TGTGCCAGCAGTCCCCGGTTTAGCGGGATGACGCAGTATTTT. It specifies CASSPRFSGMTQYF.

The chain carries TRBV5-1 and TRBJ2-1, with TRBD1 as a possible D gene (6 bases). The CDR3 is 17 amino acids. V shed 0 bases and J shed 0 bases, with 13 bases lying between them. Germline V gene data show CDR1 as SGHRS and CDR2 as YFSETQ. The CDR3 loop reads CASSLGAGEGSYNEQFF. The CDR3 DNA follows: TGCGCCAGCAGCTTGGGGGCAGGGGAAGGCTCCTACAATGAGCAGTTCTTC.

The chain joins TRBV6-5 to TRBJ2-5; weak D call: TRBD2 (7 bases). V was cut by 7 bases and J by 3 bases, with 15 bases left in between. CDR3 size: 14 residues. In germline, CDR1 is MNHEY, CDR2 SVGAGI. Written as DNA, the CDR3 is TGTGCCAGCATTAACCCGGGGGGCGAAGAGACCCAGTACTTC. Amino acid sequence: CASINPGGEETQYF.

The chain joins TRBV5-1 to TRBJ2-7, with TRBD2 identical over 10 bases. The CDR3 consists of 16 residues. From germline, CDR1 is SGHRS and CDR2 YFSETQ. V shed 0 bases and J 3 bases; nucleotides not matched to a gene: 6. The CDR3, as DNA: TGCGCCAGCAGCTTGGCCTCCGGGACTAGCGTCTACGAGCAGTACTTC. This translates into CASSLASGTSVYEQYF.

The V and J genes are TRBV7-2 and TRBJ2-7; D call uncertain. The CDR3 contains 14 residues. Trimming took off 7 bases at V and 4 bases at J, with 17 bases between the two ends. CDR1 and CDR2 from the germline V gene are SGHTA and FQGNSA. CDR3 residues: CASIIPGGGYEQYF. The CDR3 DNA reads TGTGCCAGCATCATACCCGGCGGCGGATACGAGCAGTACTTC.

This clone was detected ten times or more. This chain joins TRBV7-6 and TRBJ2-1; no clear D. Trimming pared 1 base from V and 6 bases from J, leaving 7 bases between. The CDR3 runs 13 residues. Germline CDR1 SGHVS, CDR2 FNYEAQ. CDR3 DNA: TGTGCCAGCAGCTTAGGGCAGATCAATGAGCAGTTCTTC. Its translation: CASSLGQINEQFF.

The V gene is TRBV25-1, the J gene TRBJ1-1; D is ambiguous. Germline V gene data show CDR1 as MGHDK and CDR2 as SYGVNS. Trimming cost V 6 bases and J 2 bases, with 16 bases left between them. This CDR3 has 15 residues. The CDR3: CASRDSGLLNTEAFF. The CDR3 region has the DNA TGTGCCAGCAGGGACTCGGGATTGCTAAACACTGAAGCTTTCTTT.

This clone has just a few counts. The rearrangement joins TRBV21-1 to TRBJ1-5; the D segment call TRBD1 is taken from the table without a DNA check. TRBV21-1 is a pseudogene segment. The CDR3 totals 17 residues. The CDR3 nucleotides read TGTGCCAGCAAGTACCTAAGGACGGATAGTAGGGGTCAGCCCCAGCATTTT. It codes for CASKYLRTDSRGQPQHF.

The chain carries TRBV30 and TRBJ1-3; TRBD1 is a possible D gene (6 bases). The ends were cut back, 5 bases at V and 2 bases at J, with 13 bases in the middle. Germline V CDR1 and CDR2: GTSNPN, SVGIG (reference sequence). This CDR3 has 14 residues. This CDR3 reads CAWGHQGPGNTIYF. In DNA, the CDR3 is TGTGCCTGGGGACACCAGGGGCCTGGAAACACCATATATTTT. Full variable domain (outside the CDR3, taken from reference TRBV30 and TRBJ1-3): SQTIHQWPATLVQPVGSPLSLECTVEGTSNPNLYWYRQAAGRGLQLLFYSVGIGQISSEVPQNLSASRPQDRQFILSSKKLLLSDSGFYLCAWGHQGPGNTIYFGEGSWLTVV.

This chain joins TRBV27 and TRBJ2-5, with a tentative D call TRBD2 (6 bases). V lost 0 bases to trimming and J lost 5 bases, with 10 bases between them. This CDR3 spans 14 amino acids. From germline, CDR1 is MNHEY and CDR2 SMNVEV (reference sequence). The CDR3 sequence: CASSLSEAGETQYF. The CDR3 DNA is TGTGCCAGCAGTTTATCCGAGGCGGGGGAGACCCAGTACTTC.